One and the same sample provided the 27 T cell receptor beta chains below, sequenced in a study of tumor and adjacent non-tumor tissue in lung cancer. RNA was extracted from bulk tissue without any cell sorting. The library came from three nested PCR rounds adapted from ARM-PCR protocols. MiXCR, applied by TCRdb to the multiplex PCR reads, yields one record per CDR3 protein. The sample consists of about 110,000 distinct CDR3 sequences, roughly 80% of them appearing once. Sequencing was carried out using lung tumor tissue. These receptors were taken from a woman aged 60 to 75 with non-small cell lung cancer.

About this clonotype: One end of the junction fails to match germline, which may point to a read error. The chain joins TRBV11-2 to TRBJ2-5; D call uncertain. This CDR3 region has 13 residues. In germline, CDR1 is SGHAT, CDR2 FQNNGV. The CDR3 loop reads CATSTPNKETLCF. The CDR3 DNA sequence: TGTGCCACCAGCACCCCTAACAAAGAGACCCTGTGCTTC. Combining the CDR3 with reference TRBV11-2 and TRBJ2-5 gives the whole variable domain EAGVAQSPRYKIIEKRQSVAFWCNPISGHATLYWYQQILGQGPKLLIQFQNNGVVDDSQLPKDRFSAERLKGVDSTLKIQPAKLEDSAVYLCATSTPNKETLCFGPGTRLLVL.

As concerns this clonotype: The junction does not match germline at one end; this may be a read error. CDR3 sequence (DNA): TGCAGTGCCCCTGACAGAGTAAACAACCAGCCCCAGGATTTT. Its translation is CSAPDRVNNQPQDF. This rearrangement joins TRBV20-1 to TRBJ1-5; D perhaps matches TRBD1 (5 bases). Per the germline V gene, CDR1 is DFQATT and CDR2 is SNEGSKA (reference sequence). CDR3 size: 14 residues.

Concerning this clonotype: This sequence may be a read error, since a much larger clone differs from it by one base. The rearrangement joins TRBV20-1 to TRBJ2-3, with 8 nucleotides matching TRBD2. The CDR3 extends over 11 amino acids. The germline CDR1 and CDR2 sequences are DFQATT and SNEGSKA (reference sequence). The CDR3 spells CAGGGTDTQYF. The CDR3 region has the DNA TGCGCGGGGGGAGGGACAGATACGCAGTATTTT.

Turning to this clonotype: A much larger clone is a single base away; this may be a read error. The chain recombines TRBV20-1 with TRBJ2-7; possible D gene TRBD1, 6 bases. CDR1 is DFQATT and CDR2 is SNEGSKA in the germline V gene (reference sequence). The CDR3 is made up of 14 amino acids. V dropped 6 bases and J dropped 0 bases, with 15 bases sitting between them. The DNA of the CDR3 is TGCAGTGCATCACGACAGGCGATCTCCTACGAGCAGTACTTC. It yields the protein CSASRQAISYEQYF.

For this clonotype: At one end the junction does not follow the germline gene, possibly because of a read error. The rearrangement joins TRBV11-2 to TRBJ1-1, with TRBD1 matching over 12 bases. This CDR3 spans 16 amino acids. In germline, CDR1 is SGHAT, CDR2 FQNNGV. The CDR3, as DNA: TGTACCAACAGCATTGGGACAGGGGGCCTGAACACTGAAGTTTTCTTT. This translates into CTNSIGTGGLNTEVFF.

Remarks on this clonotype: A much bigger clone sits one base away, suggesting this may be a read error. The V gene is TRBV20-1, the J gene TRBJ2-5; D is perhaps TRBD1 (5 bases). Germline V CDR1 and CDR2: DFQATT, SNEGSKA (reference sequence). The CDR3 length is 15 residues. Trimming stripped 0 bases from V and 4 bases from J, with 15 bases between. This CDR3 is CSARDPREEAETQYF. The CDR3 DNA is TGCAGTGCTAGAGATCCCAGGGAAGAGGCAGAGACCCAGTACTTC.

Notes on this clonotype: Without the conserved terminal phenylalanine or tryptophan, this CDR3 likely stems from a read error. The genes are TRBV20-1 and TRBJ2-3; 7 nucleotides align to TRBD2. J gave up 2 bases and V 8 bases, and 7 bases lay outside the gene matches. The CDR3 has 13 residues. CDR1 is DFQATT, CDR2 SNEGSKA, per germline (reference sequence). The CDR3 loop is CSLKAGYTDTQYI. Written as DNA, the CDR3 is TGCAGTCTCAAAGCGGGATACACAGATACGCAGTATATT.

At least ten counts were recorded for this clonotype. The CDR3: CSARDLGETQYF. The CDR3 bases are TGCAGTGCTAGAGACCTAGGGGAGACCCAGTACTTC. This chain uses TRBV20-1 with TRBJ2-5; D unclear. CDR3 length: 12 amino acids. The germline gives CDR1 DFQATT, CDR2 SNEGSKA (reference sequence). Trimming cost V 0 bases and J 5 bases, with 7 bases left between them.

This clonotype was detected many times. This rearrangement joins TRBV6-5 to TRBJ2-1; D gene unclear. The CDR3 spans 12 residues. In germline, CDR1 is MNHEY, CDR2 SVGAGI. Trimming took 6 bases from V and 12 from J, leaving 15 bases between them. Here the CDR3 reads CASRTSVPRQFF. CDR3 coding DNA: TGTGCCAGCAGGACTTCGGTTCCCCGGCAGTTCTTC.

This clonotype has just one count. An end of the junction differs from the germline gene, which may be a read error. The chain is built from TRBV4-3 and TRBJ2-1, with 9 nucleotides matching TRBD2. The germline V gene encodes CDR1 LGHNA and CDR2 YSLEER. The CDR3 spans 16 residues. The CDR3 loop is CASSQGTSGRLNELLF. In nucleotides, the CDR3 is TGCGCCAGCAGCCAAGGGACAAGCGGGAGGTTGAATGAGCTGCTCTTC.

V and J are TRBV11-3 and TRBJ1-4; D ambiguous. CDR3 length: 12 residues. Germline CDR1 is SGHNT and CDR2 is YENEEA. Trimming took 11 bases from V and 8 from J, leaving 15 bases between them. The CDR3 region is CAGNLESEKLFF. Written as DNA, the CDR3 is TGTGCCGGCAACCTCGAGTCGGAAAAACTGTTTTTT.

In regard to this clonotype: Germline and junction disagree at one end, which may indicate a read error. The chain has TRBV6-2 or TRBV6-3 and TRBJ1-5; D is perhaps TRBD1 (6 bases). The germline V gene has CDR1 MNHEY and CDR2 SVGEGT. The CDR3 is made up of 17 amino acids. CDR3 nucleotides: TGTGCCAGCAGCGAAACGGGGGCAGAAGAGAGCAATCTGCCCCAGCATTTT. Its translation is CASSETGAEESNLPQHF.

Note on this clonotype: A much larger clonotype is one base distant, so this may be a read error. V and J are TRBV12-3 or TRBV12-4 and TRBJ2-7; TRBD1 is a possible D gene (5 bases). CDR3 length: 11 amino acids. V lost 7 bases, J lost 5 bases, and 9 bases lay in between. The CDR3 sequence is CASNQGDEQYF. The CDR3 nucleotides read TGTGCCAGCAATCAGGGCGACGAGCAGTACTTC.

This clonotype was observed many times. The chain employs TRBV6-2 or TRBV6-3 and TRBJ2-7; D possibly corresponds to TRBD1 (5 bases). The V gene lost 6 bases and the J gene lost 3 bases, with 9 bases spanning the gap. This CDR3 region has 12 residues. Germline lookup yields CDR1 MNHEY and CDR2 SVGEGT. The CDR3 DNA follows: TGTGCCAGCAGGGACATTTACTACGAGCAGTACTTC. Its translation is CASRDIYYEQYF.

This clonotype was recorded a few times. Possible read error: a much larger clone is one base away. The chain uses TRBV6-2 or TRBV6-3 and TRBJ2-1, with 9 positions matching TRBD2. CDR3 length: 14 amino acids. CDR1 and CDR2 from the germline V gene are MNHEY and SVGEGT. CDR3 coding DNA: TGTGCCGGCAGTTACTCGAGGGGGACTAGCAATTTGTTCTTC. This codes for CAGSYSRGTSNLFF.

As regards this clonotype: Just one base apart from a much larger clone, this may be a read error. The genes are TRBV7-8 and TRBJ2-2, with 10 nucleotides matching TRBD1. V dropped 8 bases and J dropped 6; count of bases not matched to a gene: 6. Germline values: CDR1 SGHVS, CDR2 FQNEAQ. This CDR3 spans 14 amino acids. The CDR3 loop reads CASCGQGVSGELFF. The DNA of the CDR3 is TGTGCCAGCTGCGGACAGGGGGTCTCCGGGGAGCTGTTTTTT. Based on the CDR3 plus reference TRBV7-8 and TRBJ2-2, the full variable domain is GAGVSQSPRYKVAKRGQDVALRCDPISGHVSLFWYQQALGQGPEFLTYFQNEAQLDKSGLPSDRFFAERPEGSVSTLKIQRTQQEDSAVYLCASCGQGVSGELFFGEGSRLTVL.

The chain carries TRBV11-3 and TRBJ1-3; D gene ambiguous. The germline V and J ends were trimmed by 10 bases and 6 bases, with 13 bases remaining between them. CDR3 length equals 12 residues. Germline V gene lookup returns CDR1 SGHNT and CDR2 YENEEA. The CDR3 DNA reads as TGTGCCACCGGGAGGACTCTAAACACCATATATTTT. As protein: CATGRTLNTIYF.

Of note for this clonotype: At one end, the junction sequence differs from germline, possibly due to a read error. This chain connects TRBV11-2 to TRBJ2-4; tentatively, D is TRBD1 (5 bases). The V gene's germline CDR1 is SGHAT and CDR2 FQNNGV. This CDR3 is built from 19 residues. The CDR3 sequence: CASILGVPPLQGVKNIQYF. The DNA for the CDR3 is TGTGCCAGCATCTTAGGAGTCCCCCCCCTCCAAGGGGTCAAAAACATTCAGTACTTC.

Worth noting for this clonotype: This sequence may be a read error, since a much larger clone differs from it by one base. V gene TRBV29-1 combines with J gene TRBJ1-1; 7 bases are a match to TRBD1. This CDR3 spans 12 amino acids. Germline V CDR1 and CDR2: SQVTM, ANQGSEA. Here the CDR3 DNA reads TGCAGCGTTGAACAGGGGGTCGCTGAAGCTCTCTTT. Translation gives CSVEQGVAEALF.

About this clonotype itself: With a much larger clone just one base away, this may be a read error. The genes are TRBV10-3 and TRBJ2-2; weak D call: TRBD1 (6 bases). This CDR3 has 14 residues. Germline loops: CDR1 ENHRY, CDR2 SYGVKD. CDR3 DNA: TGTGTCATCAGGGGCGGGTCTGACACCGGGGAGCTGTTTTTT. It specifies CVIRGGSDTGELFF.

This clonotype ranks as medium-sized. The chain employs TRBV20-1 and TRBJ2-1; 12 bases are a match to TRBD2. Trimming took 6 bases from V and 10 from J; bases not matched to a gene: 4. The CDR3 consists of 12 residues. Germline values: CDR1 DFQATT, CDR2 SNEGSKA (reference sequence). CDR3: CSALGLAGEQFF. CDR3 in DNA: TGCAGTGCCCTAGGACTAGCGGGGGAGCAGTTCTTC.

The V call is TRBV28, the J call TRBJ2-4; possible D gene TRBD1, 5 bases. Per germline, CDR1 MDHEN and CDR2 SYDVKM. The CDR3 runs to 16 residues. Trimming cost V 10 bases and J 2 bases, with 21 bases left between them. The CDR3 loop reads CAIKADSHLTKNIQYF. The CDR3, as DNA: TGTGCCATCAAAGCTGACAGCCACCTAACCAAAAACATTCAGTACTTC.

The chain combines TRBV5-1 with TRBJ2-1; 13 positions match TRBD2. The CDR3 loop spans 17 amino acids. Trimming at V came to 2 bases and at J to 8 bases, leaving 10 bases not matched to a gene. Germline CDR1 reads SGHRS; CDR2 reads YFSETQ. The CDR3 bases are TGCGCCAGCAGCTTCAGACTAGCGGGGGGTATAGTTGATGAGCAGTTCTTC. It is translated as CASSFRLAGGIVDEQFF.

The J gene is TRBJ2-5, the V gene TRBV12-3 or TRBV12-4; 9 bases match TRBD1. This CDR3 has 18 amino acids. J was trimmed by 2 bases and V by 8 bases; bases with no gene match: 18. CDR3 bases: TGTGCCAGCTCCCTAAAAATGACAGGGGGAGTATCGCAAGAGACCCAGTACTTC. It is translated as CASSLKMTGGVSQETQYF.

With respect to this clonotype: A read error may account for a junction end that differs from germline. The chain employs TRBV6-6 and TRBJ2-1, with 8 bases identical to TRBD1. The germline gives CDR1 MNHNY, CDR2 SVGAGI (reference sequence). This CDR3 is 18 amino acids long. The DNA for the CDR3 is TGTGCCGGCAGTCACAGGGGGTTGGTCTGGGCGTCGTACAATGAGCAGTTCTTC. This encodes CAGSHRGLVWASYNEQFF.

The sample holds one count of this clonotype. Here the CDR3 omits its conserved ending phenylalanine or tryptophan, so a read error is the likely source. V usage is TRBV11-3 and J usage is TRBJ2-7; a possible D gene is TRBD2 (6 bases). CDR1 SGHNT and CDR2 YENEEA come from the germline V gene. This CDR3 region has 14 residues. The DNA of the CDR3 is TGTGCCAGCAGCATAGATGCGGGAACCTACGAACAGTACTTA. It specifies CASSIDAGTYEQYL.

This clonotype was observed at least ten times. The V call is TRBV29-1, the J call TRBJ1-3, with D unclear. V was trimmed by 6 bases and J by 4 bases, leaving 13 bases between them. CDR3 length: 13 amino acids. The V gene's germline CDR1 is SQVTM and CDR2 ANQGSEA. The CDR3 region is CSVQRSRGNTIYF. For the CDR3, the DNA is TGCAGCGTCCAACGCAGCCGGGGAAACACCATATATTTT.